The clone carrying this T cell receptor beta chain was counted only a few times. TCRdb used MiXCR to reprocess the 5' RACE reads, holding one entry per CDR3 protein. The sample yields fewer than 250,000 distinct CDR3 sequences, around 9.6% seen once. This entry comes from a study of identical twins. This CDR3 comprises 17 residues. Germline V CDR1 and CDR2: SEHNR, FQNEAQ (reference sequence). Between the trimmed V and J ends, which lost 4 bases and 1 base, there was a span of 19 bases. The sequencing sample was made of memory (CD45RO+) T cells sorted from blood. The clonotype originates from a woman aged 18-29 years in good health. The J gene is TRBJ1-2, the V gene TRBV7-9; D not resolved. The CDR3 region has the DNA TGTGCCAGCAGCTCCGAGGTTGAATTGAGGAGTAACTATGGCTACACCTTC. Translation gives CASSSEVELRSNYGYTF. Combining the CDR3 with reference TRBV7-9 and TRBJ1-2 gives the whole variable domain DTGVSQNPRHKITKRGQNVTFRCDPISEHNRLYWYRQTLGQGPEFLTYFQNEAQLEKSRLLSDRFSAERPKGSFSTLEIQRTEQGDSAMYLCASSSEVELRSNYGYTFGSGTRLTVV.